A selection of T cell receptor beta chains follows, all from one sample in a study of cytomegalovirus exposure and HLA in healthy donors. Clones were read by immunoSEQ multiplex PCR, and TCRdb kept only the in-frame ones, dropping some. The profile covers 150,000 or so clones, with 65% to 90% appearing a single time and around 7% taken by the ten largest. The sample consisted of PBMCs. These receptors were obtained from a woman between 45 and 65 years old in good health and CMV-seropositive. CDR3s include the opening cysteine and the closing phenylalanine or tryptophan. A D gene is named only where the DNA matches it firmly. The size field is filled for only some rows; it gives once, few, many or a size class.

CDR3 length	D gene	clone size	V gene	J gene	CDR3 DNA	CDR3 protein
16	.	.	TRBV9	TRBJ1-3	TGTGCCAGCAGCGTAGGTGCCGGGAACTCTGGAAACACCATATATTTT	CASSVGAGNSGNTIYF
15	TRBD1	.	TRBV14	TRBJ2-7	TGTGCCAGCAGCCAGACGACGACAGGGATTTACGAGCAGTACTTC	CASSQTTTGIYEQYF
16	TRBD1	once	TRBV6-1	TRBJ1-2	TGTGCCAGCAGTGAATTTGTAGCAGGGGGCAACTATGGCTACACCTTC	CASSEFVAGGNYGYTF
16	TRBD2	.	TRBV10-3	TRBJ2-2	TGTGCCATCAAGGCCCCTTCCAGCGGGGGCACCGGGGAGCTGTTTTTT	CAIKAPSSGGTGELFF
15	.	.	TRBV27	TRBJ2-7	TGTGCCAGCAGTCCCACAGAGCCACGCTCCTACGAGCAGTACTTC	CASSPTEPRSYEQYF
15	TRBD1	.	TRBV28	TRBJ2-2	TGTGCCAGCAGGGGGGTCGGGACAGGGAACGGGGAGCTGTTTTTT	CASRGVGTGNGELFF
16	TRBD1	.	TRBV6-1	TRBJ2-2	TGTGCCAGCAGTGGACGACAGGGACCCGGCACCGGGGAGCTGTTTTTT	CASSGRQGPGTGELFF
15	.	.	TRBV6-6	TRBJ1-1	TGTGCCAGCAGTCCACCCGGGACACAAGAGGCTGAAGCTTTCTTT	CASSPPGTQEAEAFF
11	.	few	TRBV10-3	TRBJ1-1	TGTGCCATCAGTGATGACAGCGAAGCTTTCTTT	CAISDDSEAFF
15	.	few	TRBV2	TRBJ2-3	TGTGCCAGCAGTGAAATGGGACTTGACACAGATACGCAGTATTTT	CASSEMGLDTDTQYF
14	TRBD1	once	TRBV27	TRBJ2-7	TGTGCCAGCAGTCCCGGGACAGGGGTCTACGAGCAGTACTTC	CASSPGTGVYEQYF
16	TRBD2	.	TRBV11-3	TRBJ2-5	TGTGCCAGCAGCAAAACCAGCGGGATTGAGCAAGAGACCCAGTACTTC	CASSKTSGIEQETQYF
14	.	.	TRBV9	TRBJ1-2	TGTGCCAGCAGCGTAGGCCACAGAGACTATGGCTACACCTTC	CASSVGHRDYGYTF
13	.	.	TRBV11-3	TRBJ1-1	TGTGCCAGCAGCTGGACACCTAACACTGAAGCTTTCTTT	CASSWTPNTEAFF
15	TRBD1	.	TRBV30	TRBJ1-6	TGTGCCTGGACCAGGGTGGGACAGGGGAATTCACCCCTCCACTTT	CAWTRVGQGNSPLHF
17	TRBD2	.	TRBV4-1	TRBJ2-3	TGCGCCAGCAGCCGAGATCCAAGCGGGGGGGCCTCCTATACGCAGTATTTT	CASSRDPSGGASYTQYF
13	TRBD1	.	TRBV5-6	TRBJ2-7	TGTGCCAGCGGGACAGGGTTATCCTACGAGCAGTACTTC	CASGTGLSYEQYF
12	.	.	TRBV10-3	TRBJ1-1	TGTGCCATCAGTCGGACAGACACTGAAGCTTTCTTT	CAISRTDTEAFF
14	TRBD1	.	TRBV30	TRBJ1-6	TGTGCCTGGAGTGTCCCGGGACAGGGGACACCCCTCCACTTT	CAWSVPGQGTPLHF
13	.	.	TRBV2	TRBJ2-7	TGTGCCAGCAGGCCGACGGGGGCCTACGAGCAGTACTTC	CASRPTGAYEQYF
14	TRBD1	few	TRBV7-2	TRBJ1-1	TGTGCCAGCAGCTTCAGGGGGCCGAACACTGAAGCTTTCTTT	CASSFRGPNTEAFF
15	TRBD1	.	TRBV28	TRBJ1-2	TGTGCCAGCAGTTTATCCGGACAGGGGGCGTGGGGCTACACCTTC	CASSLSGQGAWGYTF
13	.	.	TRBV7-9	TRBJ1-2	TGTGCCAGCAGTTACCGGGACTTGAGGGGCTACACCTTC	CASSYRDLRGYTF
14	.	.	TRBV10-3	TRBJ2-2	TGTGCCATCCTGGGAGGACTTAACACCGGGGAGCTGTTTTTT	CAILGGLNTGELFF
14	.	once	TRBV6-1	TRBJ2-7	TGTGCCAGCAGTGACCTTCGAGCCCGGAGCGAGCAGTACTTC	CASSDLRARSEQYF
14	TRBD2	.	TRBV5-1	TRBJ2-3	TGCGCCAGCAGCTCGACTAGCGGGGGGGGTACGCAGTATTTT	CASSSTSGGGTQYF
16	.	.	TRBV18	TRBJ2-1	TGTGCCAGCTCATATAAAGGCGGAGTAGGATACAATGAGCAGTTCTTC	CASSYKGGVGYNEQFF
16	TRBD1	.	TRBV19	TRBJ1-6	TGTGCCAGTAGTATAGGGACAGGAGCTTTTGATTCACCCCTCCACTTT	CASSIGTGAFDSPLHF
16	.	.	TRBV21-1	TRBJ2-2	TGTGCCAGCAGCTCCCGACAGGGGTCAAACACCGGGGAGCTGTTTTTT	CASSSRQGSNTGELFF
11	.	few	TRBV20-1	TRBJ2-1	TGCAGTGCACTAGCCTACAATGAGCAGTTCTTC	CSALAYNEQFF
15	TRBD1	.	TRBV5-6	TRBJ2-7	TGTGCCAGCAGGTTAGACCGGGACAGGATTTACGAGCAGTACTTC	CASRLDRDRIYEQYF
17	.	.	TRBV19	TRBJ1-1	TGTGCCGTAGTAGGGTGGGCGGGCGGTTTTAGAGGCACTGAAGCTTTCTTT	CAVVGWAGGFRGTEAFF
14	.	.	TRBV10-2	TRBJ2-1	TGCGCCAGCAGCCTGGGGGGGCCCTACAATGAGCAGTTCTTC	CASSLGGPYNEQFF
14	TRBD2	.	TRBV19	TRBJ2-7	TGTGCCAGTAGCCCAAGCGGGGACGCCTACGAGCAGTACTTC	CASSPSGDAYEQYF
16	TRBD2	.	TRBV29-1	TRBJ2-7	TGCAGCGTTTCCGGGACTAGCGGGGGGTTCTCCTACGAGCAGTACTTC	CSVSGTSGGFSYEQYF
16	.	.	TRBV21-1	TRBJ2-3	TGTGCCAGCAGCGACCGGGAGCGGATTAGCACAGATACGCAGTATTTT	CASSDRERISTDTQYF
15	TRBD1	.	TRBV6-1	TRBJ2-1	TGTGCCAGCAGTGGACCGGGACAGGGGTACAATGAGCAGTTCTTC	CASSGPGQGYNEQFF
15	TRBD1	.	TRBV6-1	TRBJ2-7	TGTGCCAGCAGTGAAGTTGGGACAGGGCTTTACGAGCAGTACTTC	CASSEVGTGLYEQYF
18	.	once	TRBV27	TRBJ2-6	TGTGCCAGCAGTTTACAGGGCGTAGCTTCCTCTGGGGCCAACGTCCTGACTTTC	CASSLQGVASSGANVLTF
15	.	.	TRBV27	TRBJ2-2	TGTGCCAGCAGTTTATCCTCCGCGAGTACCGGGGAGCTGTTTTTT	CASSLSSASTGELFF
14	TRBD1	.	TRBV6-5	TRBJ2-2	TGTGCCAGCAGCCGGGACAGGGTAGGAGGGGAGCTGTTTTTT	CASSRDRVGGELFF
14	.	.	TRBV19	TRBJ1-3	TGTGCCAGTAGTATCCCGGCGGGCGGAAACACCATATATTTT	CASSIPAGGNTIYF
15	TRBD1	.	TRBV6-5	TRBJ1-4	TGTGCCAGCAGATTCGACAGGGATAGAAATGAAAAACTGTTTTTT	CASRFDRDRNEKLFF
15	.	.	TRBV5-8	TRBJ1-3	TGTGCCAGCAGCTTGGGACAGTCCTCTGGAAACACCATATATTTT	CASSLGQSSGNTIYF
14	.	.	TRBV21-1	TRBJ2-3	TGTGCCGGACAGAGGGGTCCCCTCACAGATACGCAGTATTTT	CAGQRGPLTDTQYF
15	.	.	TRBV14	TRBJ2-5	TGTGCCAGCAGCCAGGGGGGAGAAGGGCGAGAGACCCAGTACTTC	CASSQGGEGRETQYF
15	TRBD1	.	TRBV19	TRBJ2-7	TGTGCCAGTAGTACCCCGGGACAGGGGAGGCACGAGCAGTACTTC	CASSTPGQGRHEQYF